The present T cell receptor beta chain was sequenced within a study of graft-versus-host responses after intestinal transplantation. CDR1 SGHDN and CDR2 FVKESK come from the germline V gene. The CDR3 runs to 16 residues. V shed 3 bases and J 5 bases; nucleotides not matched to a gene: 12. Whole-study findings and limits: Ileal or blood samples showed some GvH clones first, and such clones were also found in recipient marrow. Peak circulating GvH clone levels were associated with early post-transplant HvG declines.

Notes on this clone: Its antigen remains unidentified.

Here immunoSEQ multiplex PCR was the method, and the copy in TCRdb shows in-frame clones only, minus some. This table holds about 90,000 clones, roughly 90% found once. The specimen was unstimulated CD4+ T cells sorted from spleen or lymph node cells, collected before transplant. The clonotype was recovered from a human donor who was the organ donor for an intestinal transplant. The chain recombines TRBV14 with TRBJ1-1; TRBD1 matches at 7 bases. CDR3 bases: TGTGCCAGCAGCCATCTCCAACCGGGACAGAGAACTGAAGCTTTCTTT. Protein product: CASSHLQPGQRTEAFF.